These 20 T cell receptor beta chains were all obtained from the same sample, sequenced in a study of PD-1 blockade in classical Hodgkin lymphoma. Assay: immunoSEQ multiplex PCR; the TCRdb copy retains only in-frame clones and omits some. The sample contains tens of thousands of clones, more than 80% of which appear only once. All trial patients relapsed after autologous stem cell transplantation. Sequencing used peripheral blood mononuclear cells (PBMCs), obtained at baseline. The receptors derive from a human donor with classical Hodgkin lymphoma.

Only one count was recorded for this clone. The chain links TRBV7-9 to TRBJ2-1; 10 nucleotides match TRBD2. The J segment lost 4 bases and the V segment lost 2 bases, leaving 5 bases of the junction unmatched. The CDR3 length is 16 residues. Germline lookup yields CDR1 SEHNR and CDR2 FQNEAQ (reference sequence). CDR3 sequence reads: CASSLPGLAEYNEQFF. As DNA, the CDR3 is TGTGCCAGCAGCTTACCCGGACTAGCGGAATACAATGAGCAGTTCTTC.

The rearrangement uses TRBV18 and TRBJ2-3; 9 bases line up with TRBD2. Germline V CDR1 and CDR2: KGHSH, LQKENI. This CDR3 has 16 residues. The V and J ends lost 0 bases and 2 bases, in that order; junction bases with no gene match: 3. Here the CDR3 reads CASSPPLAGITDTQYF. CDR3 sequence (DNA): TGTGCCAGCTCACCACCGCTAGCGGGGATCACAGATACGCAGTATTTT. Combining the CDR3 with reference TRBV18 and TRBJ2-3 gives the whole variable domain NAGVMQNPRHLVRRRGQEARLRCSPMKGHSHVYWYRQLPEEGLKFMVYLQKENIIDESGMPKERFSAEFPKEGPSILRIQQVVRGDSAAYFCASSPPLAGITDTQYFGPGTRLTVL.

This rearrangement joins TRBV28 to TRBJ1-2, with 9 positions matching TRBD1. CDR3 size: 12 residues. Trimming cost V 6 bases and J 7 bases; bases outside gene matches: 3. Looked up from germline, CDR1 is MDHEN and CDR2 is SYDVKM. The CDR3 DNA reads as TGTGCCAGCAGCCGGGACAGGGTTGGCTACACCTTC. This translates into CASSRDRVGYTF.

V usage is TRBV4-1 and J usage is TRBJ2-5, with TRBD2 matching 8 bases. Germline V gene lookup returns CDR1 MGHRA and CDR2 YSYEKL. V trimming: 4 bases; J trimming: 5 bases; junction bases outside the gene matches: 9. The CDR3 consists of 15 residues. CDR3 region: CASSLTSGGEETQYF. The CDR3 coding sequence is TGCGCCAGCAGCCTTACCAGCGGGGGCGAGGAGACCCAGTACTTC.

V is TRBV6-1 and J is TRBJ1-6, with 9 bases lining up with TRBD1. V was clipped by 3 bases and J by 7 bases; unmatched bases: 4. Germline values: CDR1 MNHNS, CDR2 SASEGT. The CDR3 covers 15 residues. This CDR3 reads CASSEGQGLNSPLHF. CDR3 in DNA: TGTGCCAGCAGTGAGGGACAGGGATTGAATTCACCCCTCCACTTT.

The CDR3 DNA follows: TGTGCCAGCAGTTACAGCGCAGGTGGGAGGGGAAACATTCAGTACTTC. Protein sequence: CASSYSAGGRGNIQYF. The chain combines TRBV6-5 with TRBJ2-4; the match to TRBD2 covers 7 bases. Germline loops: CDR1 MNHEY, CDR2 SVGAGI. V lost 2 bases and J lost 6; bases outside the gene matches: 10. This CDR3 comprises 16 residues.

V gene TRBV7-6 combines with J gene TRBJ1-1, with D perhaps TRBD1 (6 bases). Germline CDR1 and CDR2: SGHVS and FNYEAQ. This CDR3 has 15 residues. The V end lost 2 bases, the J end lost 4 bases, and 14 bases lay between the germline ends. The CDR3 region is CASSLQTGALTEAFF. CDR3 bases: TGTGCCAGCAGCTTACAGACGGGGGCTCTCACTGAAGCTTTCTTT.

V is TRBV27 and J is TRBJ2-7; D possibly uses TRBD1 or TRBD2 (5 bases each). Between the trimmed V and J ends, which lost 2 bases and 3 bases, there was a span of 11 bases. This CDR3 has 14 residues. Per germline, CDR1 MNHEY and CDR2 SMNVEV (reference sequence). CDR3 bases: TGTGCCAGCAGTTTAGTCAGGGAGAGCTACGAGCAGTACTTC. Protein: CASSLVRESYEQYF.

The rearrangement uses TRBV2 and TRBJ1-2; maybe TRBD1 (6 bases). The V end was cut by 8 bases, the J end by 6 bases, with 13 bases between. CDR1 is SNHLY, CDR2 FYNNEI, per germline. CDR3 length: 12 amino acids. CDR3 sequence: CASFGGRDGYTF. CDR3 DNA: TGTGCCAGCTTCGGGGGGCGGGATGGCTACACCTTC.

The chain links TRBV11-2 to TRBJ2-7; D is undetermined. The germline gives CDR1 SGHAT, CDR2 FQNNGV. The CDR3 totals 14 residues. Trimming left V 4 bases short and J 4 bases short, with 14 bases between. The CDR3 is CASSSLRVGYEQYF. The CDR3 nucleotides read TGTGCCAGCAGCTCTCTCCGGGTGGGATACGAGCAGTACTTC.

This chain links TRBV6-6 with TRBJ1-2; no firm D call. The V end was cut by 6 bases, the J end by 5 bases, with 19 bases between. The V gene's germline CDR1 is MNHNY and CDR2 SVGAGI (reference sequence). The CDR3 extends over 15 amino acids. In DNA form, the CDR3 reads TGTGCCAGCAGACCTCCCGATGTATCTCTATATGGCTACACCTTC. Protein product: CASRPPDVSLYGYTF.

J is TRBJ1-1 and V is TRBV13, with D maybe TRBD1 (5 bases). V lost 5 bases, J lost 1 base, and 8 bases lay in between. Germline V gives CDR1 PRHDT, CDR2 FYEKMQ (reference sequence). This CDR3 region has 13 residues. The CDR3 protein is CASSLDKNTEAFF. The CDR3 DNA is TGTGCCAGCAGCCTGGACAAGAACACTGAAGCTTTCTTT.

This clone occurred once. CDR3 protein: CASSDGQLISYEQYF. DNA of the CDR3: TGTGCCAGCAGTGATGGGCAATTGATCTCCTACGAGCAGTACTTC. This chain joins TRBV6-1 and TRBJ2-7; D is undetermined. Between the trimmed V and J ends, which lost 3 bases and 0 bases, there was a span of 12 bases. The CDR3 is made up of 15 amino acids. Germline V gene sequence: CDR1 MNHNS, CDR2 SASEGT.

The chain uses TRBV23-1 and TRBJ1-4; the D gene is possibly TRBD1 (6 bases). TRBV23-1 is identified as an open reading frame with a role that is uncertain. With 3 bases removed from V and 4 bases from J, the gap between germline ends came to 12 bases. The CDR3 is 15 residues long. The CDR3 DNA follows: TGCGCCAGCAGTCACCGGACAGTTTTTAATGAAAAACTGTTTTTT. This translates into CASSHRTVFNEKLFF.

This chain connects TRBV5-1 to TRBJ2-7; TRBD1 matches at 9 bases. Trimming took 1 base from V and 1 from J; bases not matched to a gene: 6. This CDR3 comprises 16 residues. CDR1 SGHRS and CDR2 YFSETQ come from the germline V gene. The CDR3 region is CASSLLGQGPSYEQYF. The CDR3 nucleotides are TGCGCCAGCAGCTTGTTAGGACAGGGGCCTTCCTACGAGCAGTACTTC.

V is TRBV6-1 and J is TRBJ1-1; D remains unclear. V gave up 0 bases and J gave up 3 bases, with 8 bases separating them. The germline CDR1 and CDR2 sequences are MNHNS and SASEGT. This CDR3 contains 14 residues. CDR3: CASSEAVADTEAFF. CDR3 nucleotide sequence: TGTGCCAGCAGTGAAGCGGTCGCGGACACTGAAGCTTTCTTT.

The chain has TRBV7-2 and TRBJ2-5; D is perhaps TRBD2 (5 bases). The germline V gene encodes CDR1 SGHTA and CDR2 FQGNSA. V shed 5 bases and J shed 3 bases, with 13 bases lying between them. The CDR3 has 14 amino acids. CDR3 region: CASSPTRVEETQYF. The DNA for the CDR3 is TGTGCCAGCAGCCCCACGCGGGTTGAAGAGACCCAGTACTTC.

This clone came up once. The V gene is TRBV6-1, the J gene TRBJ1-2; D possibly corresponds to TRBD1 (5 bases). V was clipped by 2 bases and J by 0 bases, with 7 bases between them. The CDR3 contains 14 residues. Germline assignment: CDR1 MNHNS and CDR2 SASEGT. For the CDR3, the DNA is TGTGCCAGCAGTGAAACGACAGCTAACTATGGCTACACCTTC. Encoded protein: CASSETTANYGYTF.

This sequence joins TRBV25-1 and TRBJ1-2, with TRBD1 as a possible D gene (5 bases). This CDR3 comprises 14 residues. V gave up 0 bases and J gave up 8 bases, with 13 bases separating them. Germline assignment: CDR1 MGHDK and CDR2 SYGVNS. CDR3 bases: TGTGCCAGCAGTGAATACGTGGGCGGGACCGGCTACACCTTC. This translates into CASSEYVGGTGYTF.

CDR3 in DNA: TGTGCCAGCAGCAGAGGACAGGGCAATTCACCCCTCCACTTT. Its protein product is CASSRGQGNSPLHF. The chain employs TRBV5-4 and TRBJ1-6; TRBD1 agrees at 8 bases. Per germline, CDR1 SGHNT and CDR2 YYREEE (reference sequence). The CDR3 contains 14 residues. V was clipped by 4 bases and J by 7 bases; unmatched bases: 4. The whole variable domain, filled in from reference TRBV5-4 and TRBJ1-6, reads ETGVTQSPTHLIKTRGQQVTLRCSSQSGHNTVSWYQQALGQGPQFIFQYYREEENGRGNFPPRFSGLQFPNYSSELNVNALELDDSALYLCASSRGQGNSPLHFGNGTRLTVT.